Reported below is one T cell receptor beta chain. These data are taken from a study of blood T cell repertoires in COVID-19. Study-level information: COVID-19 samples collected from the United States, Italy and Spain covered acute and convalescent phases. Sample material is recorded as cDNA or gDNA derived from T cells, B-cell-depleted T cells, or PBMCs.

The authors' processing: Counts of nucleated cells, estimated from reference gene primer amplification, were obtained. Assay: immunoSEQ multiplex PCR; the TCRdb copy retains only in-frame clones and omits some. For V, J and clone size, that table is used; D and trimming come from the DNA. The data contain 350,000 to 450,000 clones, 85% of them seen just once; the ten biggest clones take up roughly 3.6%. Trimming removed 0 bases at V and 3 bases at J, with 7 bases between. Germline V gene sequence: CDR1 SGHDT, CDR2 YYEEEE. The CDR3 spans 14 residues. The sequencing sample was made of peripheral blood. The sequence came from a woman in her late teens or twenties with acute or convalescent COVID-19. J is TRBJ2-1 and V is TRBV5-6, with D possibly being TRBD1 (5 bases). The CDR3 here is CASSLVRGYNEQFF. The CDR3 region has the DNA TGTGCCAGCAGCTTGGTAAGGGGCTACAATGAGCAGTTCTTC.